The 19 T cell receptor beta chains listed next were all sequenced from one sample in a study of tumor and adjacent non-tumor tissue in lung cancer. A modified ARM-PCR protocol with three rounds of nested PCR amplified TCRbeta. MiXCR, applied by TCRdb to the multiplex PCR reads, yields one record per CDR3 protein. The sample contains some 74,000 distinct CDR3 sequences, approximately 77% of which appear only once. No cell sorting was done before RNA was extracted from the tissue. Sequenced sample: lung tumor tissue. These receptors all come from a woman between 35 and 50 years old with non-small cell lung cancer.

Note on this clonotype: Mismatch with germline at one junction end may stem from a read error. The rearrangement links TRBV4-1 to TRBJ2-5; D perhaps matches TRBD1 (6 bases). Per germline, CDR1 MGHRA and CDR2 YSYEKL. The CDR3 has 15 residues. The CDR3 nucleotides read TGCGCCAGCAGTCAAGGGTTGGGGACACATGAGACCCAGTATTTC. Translated, it gives CASSQGLGTHETQYF.

Points on this clonotype: Mismatch with germline at one junction end may stem from a read error. The rearrangement joins TRBV11-2 to TRBJ1-4; maybe TRBD1 (5 bases). This CDR3 region has 16 residues. Per germline, CDR1 SGHAT and CDR2 FQNNGV. The CDR3 sequence: CTSSLQSHVQGEKLFF. The CDR3 DNA reads as TGTACCAGCAGCCTTCAGAGCCATGTGCAGGGCGAAAAACTGTTTTTT. The full variable domain, rest sourced from reference TRBV11-2 and TRBJ1-4, is EAGVAQSPRYKIIEKRQSVAFWCNPISGHATLYWYQQILGQGPKLLIQFQNNGVVDDSQLPKDRFSAERLKGVDSTLKIQPAKLEDSAVYLCTSSLQSHVQGEKLFFGSGTQLSVL.

This clonotype was recorded a few times. V and J are TRBV7-9 and TRBJ2-5, with D possibly TRBD2 on 5 matching bases. V was trimmed by 2 bases and J by 8 bases, leaving 21 bases between them. Germline V gene sequence: CDR1 SEHNR, CDR2 FQNEAQ (reference sequence). This CDR3 has 16 amino acids. CDR3 loop: CASSLSSEGLGDTQYF. CDR3 nucleotide sequence: TGTGCCAGCAGCTTATCCAGCGAGGGCTTGGGTGATACCCAGTACTTC.

This clonotype is a singleton in its sample. This chain links TRBV11-3 with TRBJ1-3; D unresolved. Germline-derived CDR1 and CDR2 are SGHNT and YENEEA. The CDR3 contains 17 residues. Trimming took 9 bases from V and 4 from J, leaving 25 bases between them. The CDR3 is CARSRYQNCMKGNTIYF. CDR3 coding DNA: TGTGCCAGGAGCCGTTACCAGAACTGTATGAAAGGAAACACCATATATTTT. The whole variable domain, filled in from reference TRBV11-3 and TRBJ1-3, reads EAGVVQSPRYKIIEKKQPVAFWCNPISGHNTLYWYLQNLGQGPELLIRYENEEAVDDSQLPKDRFSAERLKGVDSTLKIQPAELGDSAVYLCARSRYQNCMKGNTIYFGEGSWLTVV.

As for this clonotype: An end of the junction does not agree with germline; a read error may underlie this. The V and J genes are TRBV5-4 and TRBJ2-1; weak D call: TRBD2 (6 bases). Germline V CDR1 and CDR2: SGHNT, YYREEE (reference sequence). There are 16 residues in the CDR3. CDR3 region: CASSPSALVGGGEQLF. As DNA, the CDR3 is TGTGCCAGCAGCCCCAGCGCTTTAGTTGGGGGAGGTGAGCAGTTATTC.

A word on this clonotype: A single base separates this from a much larger clone, so it may be a read error. The chain uses TRBV7-9 and TRBJ2-1; 7 bases line up with TRBD2. This CDR3 spans 15 amino acids. The germline CDR1 and CDR2 sequences are SEHNR and FQNEAQ (reference sequence). The CDR3 sequence: CASRPGTTRHNVQFF. CDR3 bases: TGTGCCAGCAGACCCGGGACTACTCGGCACAATGTGCAGTTCTTC. The full variable domain, completed using reference TRBV7-9 and TRBJ2-1, is DTGVSQNPRHKITKRGQNVTFRCDPISEHNRLYWYRQTLGQGPEFLTYFQNEAQLEKSRLLSDRFSAERPKGSFSTLEIQRTEQGDSAMYLCASRPGTTRHNVQFFGPGTRLTVL.

Regarding this clonotype: A read error may produce the germline difference seen at one junction end. V is TRBV5-6 and J is TRBJ1-1; no reliable D call. Germline V gene data show CDR1 as SGHDT and CDR2 as YYEEEE. The CDR3 extends over 13 amino acids. As DNA, the CDR3 is TGTGCCAGCAGCTCGAAAGACAAGGAAGAAGCTTTCTTC. It is translated as CASSSKDKEEAFF.

A remark on this clonotype: At one of its ends the junction is not consistent with the germline gene, which may arise from a read error. The V call is TRBV11-2, the J call TRBJ2-1; D may match TRBD1 or TRBD2 (5 bases each). The CDR3 extends over 16 amino acids. Germline V lookup: CDR1 SGHAT, CDR2 FQNNGV. The CDR3 region is CASSLGPLSGRDEQFF. CDR3 coding DNA: TGTGCCAGCAGTTTAGGGCCACTATCGGGGCGCGATGAGCAGTTCTTC.

This clonotype was detected many times. The rearrangement uses TRBV6-5 and TRBJ2-3; D is unresolved. Germline V gene data show CDR1 as MNHEY and CDR2 as SVGAGI. The CDR3 has 14 amino acids. The V end lost 7 bases, the J end lost 6 bases, and 17 bases lay between the germline ends. The CDR3 loop is CASTKDRTSDTQYF. The CDR3 DNA reads as TGTGCCAGCACCAAGGACCGAACCTCCGATACGCAGTATTTT.

Turning to this clonotype: An end of the junction differs from the germline gene, which may be a read error. The J gene is TRBJ2-3, the V gene TRBV7-9, with 13 bases that match TRBD2. Looked up from germline, CDR1 is SEHNR and CDR2 is FQNEAQ (reference sequence). CDR3 length equals 22 residues. CDR3 coding DNA: TGTGCCAGTAGCTCACCCGCCGAAACTAGCGGGAGGGCGTCGGGGGTTTCGGATACGCAGTATTTT. It yields the protein CASSSPAETSGRASGVSDTQYF.

Concerning this clonotype itself: A read error may account for a junction end that differs from germline. Written as DNA, the CDR3 is TGCAGTACTAGAGGCAGGGGGTATGAATCCTACAATGAACAGTTCTTC. It codes for CSTRGRGYESYNEQFF. The chain recombines TRBV20-1 with TRBJ2-1; 7 bases line up with TRBD1. Germline lookup yields CDR1 DFQATT and CDR2 SNEGSKA (reference sequence). This CDR3 is 16 amino acids long.

A note on this clonotype: The germline gene is not matched at one end of the junction; a read error may be the cause. The chain combines TRBV7-9 with TRBJ1-2; 8 nucleotides match TRBD1. Per germline, CDR1 SEHNR and CDR2 FQNEAQ (reference sequence). The CDR3 extends over 17 amino acids. The CDR3, as DNA: TGTGCCAGCAGCCCCTATGGGACAGGAGCTCCTAACTATGGCTACATCTTC. This gives the protein CASSPYGTGAPNYGYIF.

For this clonotype: One junction end disagrees with the germline gene, perhaps due to a read error. V and J are TRBV11-3 and TRBJ2-6; a weak D match, TRBD1 (5 bases). This CDR3 is 22 amino acids long. The V gene's germline CDR1 is SGHNT and CDR2 YENEEA. Written as DNA, the CDR3 is TGTGCCAGCAGCTTAGAAGGTATAATTTACCCATCACCAAGCTCTGGGGCCAACATCCTGACTTTC. Amino acid sequence: CASSLEGIIYPSPSSGANILTF.

This clonotype was seen repeatedly, ten times or more. The chain has TRBV6-6 and TRBJ2-1; 11 bases are shared with TRBD2. CDR3 length: 17 residues. The J segment lost 0 bases and the V segment lost 5 bases, leaving 6 bases of the junction unmatched. CDR1 is MNHNY, CDR2 SVGAGI, per germline (reference sequence). CDR3 sequence: CASSATSGTSSYNEQFF. In nucleotides, the CDR3 is TGTGCCAGCAGTGCGACTAGCGGGACGAGCTCCTACAATGAGCAGTTCTTC.

As concerns this clonotype: It may be a read error: a sequence one base away is much more abundant. The gene calls are TRBV28 and TRBJ1-1; D unresolved. The CDR3 is 14 residues long. Germline values: CDR1 MDHEN, CDR2 SYDVKM. The CDR3 DNA is TGTGCCAGCAGTCACTATAACCCGAACACTGAAGTTTTCTTT. Translated, it gives CASSHYNPNTEVFF.

Notes on this clonotype: One end of the junction does not line up with germline, which may come from a read error. The genes are TRBV11-2 and TRBJ2-1, with 11 bases matching TRBD2. Germline V lookup: CDR1 SGHAT, CDR2 FQNNGV. The CDR3 has 14 residues. The CDR3 coding sequence is TGTGCCAGCAGCTGGACTAGCGGGTACAATGAGCATTTCTTC. Translation gives CASSWTSGYNEHFF.

This clonotype was counted a single time. The V gene is TRBV7-9, the J gene TRBJ1-3; a weak D match, TRBD1 (5 bases). CDR1 is SEHNR, CDR2 FQNEAQ, per germline (reference sequence). The CDR3 is made up of 15 amino acids. The V gene lost 6 bases and the J gene lost 0 bases, with 12 bases spanning the gap. The CDR3 DNA reads TGTGCCAGCAGTAGTACAGGATACTCTGGAAACACCATATATTTT. Translated, it gives CASSSTGYSGNTIYF. The full variable domain, rest sourced from reference TRBV7-9 and TRBJ1-3, is DTGVSQNPRHKITKRGQNVTFRCDPISEHNRLYWYRQTLGQGPEFLTYFQNEAQLEKSRLLSDRFSAERPKGSFSTLEIQRTEQGDSAMYLCASSSTGYSGNTIYFGEGSWLTVV.

Turning to this clonotype: The germline gene is not matched at one end of the junction; a read error may be the cause. The chain couples TRBV6-6 to TRBJ1-1, with TRBD1 as a possible D gene (6 bases). The germline V gene encodes CDR1 MNHNY and CDR2 SVGAGI (reference sequence). The CDR3 has 12 amino acids. CDR3 sequence reads: CASSPGQLQAIF. The CDR3, as DNA: TGTGCCAGTAGCCCTGGACAGCTACAAGCTATCTTT.

The chain joins TRBV6-1 to TRBJ2-7; no clear D gene. V gave up 4 bases and J gave up 4 bases, with 14 bases separating them. This CDR3 has 14 residues. The germline gives CDR1 MNHNS, CDR2 SASEGT. For the CDR3, the DNA is TGTGCCAGCAGTGTACGACCTTATTATTACGAGCAGTACTTC. It codes for CASSVRPYYYEQYF.